These T cell receptor beta chains were read from a single sample in a study of blood T cell repertoires in COVID-19. Sequencing was performed with immunoSEQ multiplex PCR; in TCRdb, only in-frame clones are kept and a portion is missing. In the table there are approximately 12,000 clones, under 95% of which are singletons. Sequenced: peripheral blood. The receptors were gathered from a man in his 70s with active COVID-19. CDR3s include the opening cysteine and the closing phenylalanine or tryptophan. The D gene is left open where the match is weak. The size of a clone is reported for some rows only, either as once, few or many, or as a class for expanded clones.

clone_size	d_call	v_call	j_call	cdr3_aa	cdr3_nt
-	TRBD2	TRBV9	TRBJ2-1	CASSVTRTTSGPYNEQFF	TGTGCCAGCAGCGTAACCCGGACGACTAGCGGGCCTTACAATGAGCAGTTCTTC
-	-	TRBV12-3/TRBV12-4	TRBJ2-7	CASSFRSSYEQYF	TGTGCCAGCAGTTTCAGGTCCTCCTACGAGCAGTACTTC
once	-	TRBV6-2/TRBV6-3	TRBJ2-5	CASSYHQRETQYF	TGTGCCAGCAGTTACCATCAACGGGAGACCCAGTACTTC
-	TRBD2	TRBV4-1	TRBJ2-4	CASSQWLGSGRADKNIQYF	TGCGCCAGCAGCCAATGGCTTGGGAGCGGGAGGGCCGACAAAAACATTCAGTACTTC
-	TRBD1	TRBV18	TRBJ2-7	CASSPRPGQESYEQYF	TGTGCCAGCTCACCACGACCGGGACAGGAGTCCTACGAGCAGTACTTC
-	TRBD1	TRBV5-1	TRBJ1-2	CASSKGQPPRQDYGYTF	TGCGCCAGCAGCAAGGGACAGCCCCCTCGCCAGGACTATGGCTACACCTTC
-	-	TRBV4-3	TRBJ1-3	CASSQAAGRQSGNTIYF	TGCGCCAGCAGCCAAGCGGCAGGGAGGCAATCTGGAAACACCATATATTTT
-	TRBD2	TRBV7-3	TRBJ2-3	CASSPSSGVGTQYF	TGTGCCAGCAGCCCCTCTAGCGGGGTCGGTACGCAGTATTTT
-	-	TRBV30	TRBJ1-5	CAWRVGANQPQHF	TGTGCCTGGAGGGTCGGTGCCAATCAGCCCCAGCATTTT
-	-	TRBV4-1	TRBJ2-3	CASSDIKERNTQYF	TGCGCCAGCAGCGATATAAAGGAGAGAAATACGCAGTATTTT
-	-	TRBV25-1	TRBJ2-7	CASSEYQGVDEQYF	TGTGCCAGCAGTGAATATCAGGGTGTGGACGAGCAGTACTTC